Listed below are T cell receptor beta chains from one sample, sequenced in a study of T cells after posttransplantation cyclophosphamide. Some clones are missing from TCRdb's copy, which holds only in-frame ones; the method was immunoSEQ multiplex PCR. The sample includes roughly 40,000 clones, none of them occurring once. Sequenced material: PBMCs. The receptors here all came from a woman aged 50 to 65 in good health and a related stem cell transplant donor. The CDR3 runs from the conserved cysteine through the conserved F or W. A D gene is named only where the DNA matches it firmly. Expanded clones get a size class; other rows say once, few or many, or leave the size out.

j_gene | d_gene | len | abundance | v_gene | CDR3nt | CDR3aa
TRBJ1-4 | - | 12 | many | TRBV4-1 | TGCGCCAGCAGCCATTTAAATGAAAAACTGTTTTTT | CASSHLNEKLFF
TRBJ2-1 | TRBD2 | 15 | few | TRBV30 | TGTGCCTGGAGGAAGGGGCTAGCGGGTTACAATGAGCAGTTCTTC | CAWRKGLAGYNEQFF
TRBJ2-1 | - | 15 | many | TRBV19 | TGTGCCAGTAGTATGTTAGGGGGGGGCTTTAATGAGCAGTTCTTC | CASSMLGGGFNEQFF
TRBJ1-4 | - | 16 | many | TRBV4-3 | TGCGCCAGCAGCTTCACGGGGAGGACAACTAATGAAAAACTGTTTTTT | CASSFTGRTTNEKLFF
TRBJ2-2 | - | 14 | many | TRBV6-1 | TGTGCCGTCAGAGAGGGCGCGAACACCGGGGAGCTGTTTTTT | CAVREGANTGELFF
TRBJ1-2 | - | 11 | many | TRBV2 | TGTGCCAGTGATAACAGAGGGGGCTACACCTTC | CASDNRGGYTF
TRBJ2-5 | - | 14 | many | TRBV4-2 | TGTGCCAGCAGCCAAGATCAGAAGATTCAGACCCAGTACTTC | CASSQDQKIQTQYF
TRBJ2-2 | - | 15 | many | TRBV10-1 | TGCGCCAGCAGTGATACAGGAAAAGACACCGGGGAGCTGTTTTTT | CASSDTGKDTGELFF
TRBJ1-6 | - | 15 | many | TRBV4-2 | TGTGCCAGCAGCCAAGAGGAGGGGCGCGACAGACCCCTCCACTTT | CASSQEEGRDRPLHF
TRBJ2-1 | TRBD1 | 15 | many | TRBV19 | TGTGCCAGTAGCCCCGGGACAGGGATCTACAATGAGCAGTTCTTC | CASSPGTGIYNEQFF
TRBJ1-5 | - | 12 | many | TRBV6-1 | TGTGCCAGCGGGGCAGGTCGATGGCCCCAGCATTTT | CASGAGRWPQHF
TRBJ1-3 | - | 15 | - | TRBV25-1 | TGTGCCAGCAGTCCGGCTCCTCCCGGGGGAAACACCATATATTTT | CASSPAPPGGNTIYF
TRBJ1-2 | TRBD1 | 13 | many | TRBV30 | TGTGCCTGGTGGTACAGGGGATTGGGTGGCTACACCTTC | CAWWYRGLGGYTF
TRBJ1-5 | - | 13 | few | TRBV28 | TGTGCCAGCACCCACACCCGCCATCAGCCCCAGCATTTT | CASTHTRHQPQHF
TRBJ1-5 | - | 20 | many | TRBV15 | TGTGCCACCAGCATATCTAAGGAGGGGTGGACTCGGACTCTCAATCAGCCCCAGCATTTT | CATSISKEGWTRTLNQPQHF
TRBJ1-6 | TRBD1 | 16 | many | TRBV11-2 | TGTGCCAGCAGCTCCTACCTCGGGACAGGGAGACCACCCCTCCACTTT | CASSSYLGTGRPPLHF
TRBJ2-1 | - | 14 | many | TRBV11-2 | TGTGCCAGCAGCCCCCGTGAGCCCGGGGATGAGCAGTTCTTC | CASSPREPGDEQFF
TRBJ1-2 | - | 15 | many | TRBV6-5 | TGTGCCAGCAGTTACTCGATGTCAGCTAACTATGGCTACACCTTC | CASSYSMSANYGYTF
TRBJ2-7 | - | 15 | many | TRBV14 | TGTGCCAGCAGCCCCGGACAGATAATCTCCTACGAGCAGTACTTC | CASSPGQIISYEQYF
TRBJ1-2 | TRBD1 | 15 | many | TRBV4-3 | TGCGCCAGCAGCCAAGTGGACAGGGGGAATGGTGGCTACACCTTC | CASSQVDRGNGGYTF
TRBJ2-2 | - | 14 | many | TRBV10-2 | TGCGCCAGCATGGAGCGGCCAAACACCGGGGAGCTGTTTTTT | CASMERPNTGELFF
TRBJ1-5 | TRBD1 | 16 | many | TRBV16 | TGTGCCAGCAGCCCTAATACAGGGGGCGCGAGTCAGCCCCAGCATTTT | CASSPNTGGASQPQHF
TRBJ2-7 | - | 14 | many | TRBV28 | TGTGCCAGCAGTAGTGCCGGGTCCTCCTACGAGCAGTACTTC | CASSSAGSSYEQYF
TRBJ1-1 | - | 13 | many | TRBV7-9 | TGTGCCAGCAGCTTAGGGGGAGCCAGTAAGGCTTTCTTT | CASSLGGASKAFF
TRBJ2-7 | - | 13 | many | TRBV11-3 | TGTGCCAGCAGCTTAGGACAAGTGGACGAGCAGTACTTC | CASSLGQVDEQYF
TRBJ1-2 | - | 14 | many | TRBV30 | TGTGCCTGGAGTGTACGGTCGACTAACTATGGCTACACCTTC | CAWSVRSTNYGYTF
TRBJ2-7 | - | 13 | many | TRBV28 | TGTGCCAGTAGGACAGTCCCGGGGTACGAGCAGTACTTC | CASRTVPGYEQYF
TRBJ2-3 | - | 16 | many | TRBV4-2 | TGTGCCAGCAGTCCTCTGATATCCGGGTTTACAGATACGCAGTATTTT | CASSPLISGFTDTQYF
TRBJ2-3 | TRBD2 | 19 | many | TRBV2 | TGTGCCAGCTTGGTAACCGGGACTAGCGGGGGGGCCAGGACAGATACGCAGTATTTT | CASLVTGTSGGARTDTQYF
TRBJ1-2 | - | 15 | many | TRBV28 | TGTGCCAGCAGCCCCGTGGAGGGAAGTAGGTATGGCTACACCTTC | CASSPVEGSRYGYTF
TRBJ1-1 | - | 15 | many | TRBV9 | TGTGCCAGCAGCGTAGAAGGCAGGTCGAACACTGAAGCTTTCTTT | CASSVEGRSNTEAFF
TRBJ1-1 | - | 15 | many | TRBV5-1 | TGCGCCAGCAGCTTGCTAGCAGGGGTAGACACTGAAGCTTTCTTT | CASSLLAGVDTEAFF
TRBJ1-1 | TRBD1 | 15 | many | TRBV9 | TGTGCCAGCAGTGCCGGCCAGGGGGCGAACACTGAAGCTTTCTTT | CASSAGQGANTEAFF
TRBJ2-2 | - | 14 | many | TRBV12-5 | TGTGCTAGTGGTTCCGGGGGACCCACCGGGGAGCTGTTTTTT | CASGSGGPTGELFF
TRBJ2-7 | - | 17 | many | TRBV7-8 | TGTGCCAGCAGCCCCACCTTAGGAGGGAGGCAGTTCTACGAGCAGTACTTC | CASSPTLGGRQFYEQYF
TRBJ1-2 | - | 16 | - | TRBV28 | TGTGCCAGCAGTTACACCCGGGCCAGGGGATACTATGGCTACACCTTC | CASSYTRARGYYGYTF
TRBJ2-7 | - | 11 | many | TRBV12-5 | TGTGCTAGTGGTTTGGCCGACGAGCAGTACTTC | CASGLADEQYF
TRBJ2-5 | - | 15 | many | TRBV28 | TGTGCCAGCAGTTTGGGGGGAGGGGGAGGCGAGACCCAGTACTTC | CASSLGGGGGETQYF
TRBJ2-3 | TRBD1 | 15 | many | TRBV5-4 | TGTGCCAGCAGCCTGTCCGGGACAGGCACAGATACGCAGTATTTT | CASSLSGTGTDTQYF
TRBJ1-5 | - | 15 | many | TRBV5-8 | TGTGCCAGCAGCTCCCCCGACACGAACAATCAGCCCCAGCATTTT | CASSSPDTNNQPQHF
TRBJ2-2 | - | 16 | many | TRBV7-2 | TGTGCCAGCAGCTTAGCCGGGGGTGCGAACACCGGGGAGCTGTTTTTT | CASSLAGGANTGELFF
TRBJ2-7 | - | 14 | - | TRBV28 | TGTGCCAGCACCCCCCGGAGTTTACCTCCCCCGGAGTACTTC | CASTPRSLPPPEYF
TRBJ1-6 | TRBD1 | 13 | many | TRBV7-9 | TGTGCCAGCAGCGGACAGGGTCGGACCAGCCTCCACTTT | CASSGQGRTSLHF